The 27 T cell receptor beta chains reported below all come from one sample, sequenced in a study of CXCR3-negative and CXCR3-positive naive CD8 T cells. The method, 5' RACE with UMI labels, was used to prepare the TRB cDNA libraries. No DNA is given; TCRdb re-called the 5' RACE reads and lists each CDR3 protein once. Its listing shows around 140,000 distinct CDR3 sequences. Sequencing used naive CXCR3- CD8+ T cells from blood. As for subset: CD45RO-CCR7+CD27+CD95- naive CD8+ T cells lacking CXCR3 (TNR3-). The receptors shown here come from a human donor in good health. Some clones in this sample may be carry-over from other donors' samples.

This sequence joins TRBV7-9 and TRBJ2-1. This CDR3 comprises 12 residues. Germline CDR1 and CDR2: SEHNR and FQNEAQ (reference sequence). CDR3: CASSLAVWEQFF. Using reference TRBV7-9 and TRBJ2-1 for the parts outside the CDR3, the full variable domain is DTGVSQNPRHKITKRGQNVTFRCDPISEHNRLYWYRQTLGQGPEFLTYFQNEAQLEKSRLLSDRFSAERPKGSFSTLEIQRTEQGDSAMYLCASSLAVWEQFFGPGTRLTVL.

The V gene is TRBV10-2, the J gene TRBJ2-2. Looked up from germline, CDR1 is WSHSY and CDR2 is SAAADI. This CDR3 is built from 14 residues. The CDR3 loop reads CASSPLRSGGELFF.

The chain joins TRBV7-9 to TRBJ1-2. Per germline, CDR1 SEHNR and CDR2 FQNEAQ (reference sequence). CDR3 length equals 12 residues. The CDR3 is CASSLVQDSYTF.

The chain is built from TRBV19 and TRBJ2-7. Germline CDR1 is LNHDA and CDR2 is SQIVND (reference sequence). The CDR3 sequence is 13 residues long. The CDR3: CASSITGTYEQYF.

This chain joins TRBV12-1 and TRBJ2-7; lacking DNA, the TRBD1 call made by TCRdb goes unchecked. TRBV12-1 is a pseudogene segment. This CDR3 spans 16 amino acids. CDR3 loop: CASRILRDRESYEQYF.

The chain recombines TRBV14 with TRBJ2-7; TCRdb calls TRBD1, which cannot be checked without DNA. Germline values: CDR1 SGHDN, CDR2 FVKESK. The length of the CDR3 is 16 residues. The CDR3 region is CASSQTPTGGSYEQYF.

This chain connects TRBV7-8 to TRBJ2-5; TCRdb reports TRBD2, a call that lacks DNA to check it against. This CDR3 is 12 amino acids long. Germline V gives CDR1 SGHVS, CDR2 FQNEAQ. The CDR3 protein is CASSLAEGTQYF.

V is TRBV28 and J is TRBJ2-3; lacking DNA, the TRBD2 call made by TCRdb goes unchecked. CDR1 and CDR2 (germline): MDHEN, SYDVKM. CDR3 length equals 14 residues. CDR3 in amino acids: CASSSLAGTDTQYF.

This rearrangement joins TRBV4-2 to TRBJ2-7; no DNA is available, so the TRBD1 call from TCRdb remains unchecked. Germline V gene sequence: CDR1 LGHNA, CDR2 YNFKEQ. This CDR3 has 14 amino acids. CDR3: CASSQEGAAYEQYF.

The genes are TRBV6-5 and TRBJ2-7; TCRdb's D call of TRBD1 is untestable without DNA. This CDR3 spans 12 amino acids. Germline V lookup: CDR1 MNHEY, CDR2 SVGAGI. CDR3 sequence: CASSYGAGEQYF.

The chain uses TRBV7-3 and TRBJ2-2; TCRdb names TRBD1, which stays unverified in the absence of DNA. Germline lookup yields CDR1 SGHTA and CDR2 FQGTGA. This CDR3 spans 17 amino acids. CDR3 sequence: CASSPNPGQPTAGELFF.

V and J are TRBV29-1 and TRBJ1-2; checking the TCRdb D call of TRBD1 is not possible without DNA. In germline, CDR1 is SQVTM, CDR2 ANQGSEA. CDR3 size: 16 residues. CDR3 sequence: CSVEGVRDIPNYGYTF. The variable domain in full, with the rest retrieved from reference TRBV29-1 and TRBJ1-2, is SAVISQKPSRDICQRGTSLTIQCQVDSQVTMMFWYRQQPGQSLTLIATANQGSEATYESGFVIDKFPISRPNLTFSTLTVSNMSPEDSSIYLCSVEGVRDIPNYGYTFGSGTRLTVV.

The chain has TRBV4-3 and TRBJ1-1. The CDR3 contains 14 residues. Germline loops: CDR1 LGHNA, CDR2 YSLEER. CDR3 residues: CASSQDRRNTEAFF.

The chain carries TRBV4-2 and TRBJ2-5; there is no DNA to check the TCRdb D call of TRBD2. CDR3 length: 18 residues. Germline CDR1 is LGHNA and CDR2 is YNFKEQ. CDR3 region: CASSHLASGRLDQETQYF.

The CDR3 protein is CASSPRLAGVYEQYF. V usage is TRBV7-3 and J usage is TRBJ2-7; TCRdb names TRBD2, which stays unverified in the absence of DNA. The length of the CDR3 is 15 residues. CDR1 SGHTA and CDR2 FQGTGA come from the germline V gene.

The CDR3 protein is CASSYSTGGVYNEQFF. This sequence joins TRBV6-5 and TRBJ2-1; TCRdb's D call of TRBD1 is untestable without DNA. From germline, CDR1 is MNHEY and CDR2 SVGAGI. The CDR3 has 16 residues.

The V and J genes are TRBV5-1 and TRBJ1-4. In germline, CDR1 is SGHRS, CDR2 YFSETQ. The CDR3 covers 13 residues. The CDR3 sequence: CASRVSSNEKLFF.

This sequence joins TRBV19 and TRBJ1-4; checking the TCRdb D call of TRBD1 is not possible without DNA. Looked up from germline, CDR1 is LNHDA and CDR2 is SQIVND (reference sequence). The CDR3 length is 16 residues. CDR3 amino acids: CASRITHGQTNEKLFF. The entire variable domain, with the rest obtained from reference TRBV19 and TRBJ1-4, is as follows: DGGITQSPKYLFRKEGQNVTLSCEQNLNHDAMYWYRQDPGQGLRLIYYSQIVNDFQKGDIAEGYSVSREKKESFPLTVTSAQKNPTAFYLCASRITHGQTNEKLFFGSGTQLSVL.

V usage is TRBV27 and J usage is TRBJ2-2; TCRdb picks TRBD2, but there is no DNA to check that call. Germline V gene sequence: CDR1 MNHEY, CDR2 SMNVEV (reference sequence). The CDR3 is 18 residues long. Here the CDR3 reads CASSPSLAGLPNTGELFF.

The chain joins TRBV27 to TRBJ2-1; the TRBD2 assignment by TCRdb is unverifiable without DNA. The CDR3 has 11 amino acids. Germline values: CDR1 MNHEY, CDR2 SMNVEV (reference sequence). Here the CDR3 reads CASSLLREWFF.

The chain has TRBV7-9 and TRBJ1-4; there is no DNA to check the TCRdb D call of TRBD1. The CDR3 totals 16 residues. CDR1 and CDR2 (germline): SEHNR, FQNEAQ (reference sequence). The CDR3 reads CASSFPSESVPEKLFF.

The rearrangement links TRBV4-2 to TRBJ1-1. Germline V gene sequence: CDR1 LGHNA, CDR2 YNFKEQ. This CDR3 contains 15 residues. CDR3 loop: CASSQAKLVNTEAFF.

This chain uses TRBV29-1 with TRBJ2-3; there is no DNA to check the TCRdb D call of TRBD1. The CDR3 loop spans 14 amino acids. Looked up from germline, CDR1 is SQVTM and CDR2 is ANQGSEA. This CDR3 is CNVVGGLSTDTQYF.

This chain uses TRBV10-2 with TRBJ2-7; the TCRdb call, TRBD1, lacks DNA for checking. The CDR3 extends over 17 amino acids. Germline V gene lookup returns CDR1 WSHSY and CDR2 SAAADI. CDR3 sequence: CASTTPDRDRGVHEQYF.

The rearrangement links TRBV28 to TRBJ2-1; TCRdb outputs TRBD1, but without DNA this stays unchecked. CDR1 MDHEN and CDR2 SYDVKM come from the germline V gene. The CDR3 is 19 residues long. CDR3 sequence reads: CASSLPSETGGGANNEQFF.

The chain links TRBV20-1 to TRBJ2-3; TCRdb lists TRBD2, though no DNA is available to test this call. Germline CDR1 and CDR2: DFQATT and SNEGSKA (reference sequence). The CDR3 covers 14 residues. Here the CDR3 reads CSAYSGRADDTQYF.

V and J are TRBV5-1 and TRBJ2-1; TCRdb indicates TRBD1, and absent DNA this call remains unverified. In germline, CDR1 is SGHRS, CDR2 YFSETQ. The CDR3 totals 14 residues. CDR3 in amino acids: CASSSGQENNEQFF.